This T cell receptor (beta chain) is from a study of blood T cells in healthy people across ages. This clonotype has a handful of counts. Primers used in a second PCR of roughly 6 to 11 cycles were a sample-barcoded 5' primer and a J-beta primer mix. TCRdb reanalysed the 5' RACE reads using MiXCR and keeps one entry per CDR3 protein. The table lists more than 750,000 distinct CDR3 sequences, roughly 29% of them singletons. CDR3 length equals 19 residues. V was clipped by 5 bases and J by 3 bases; unmatched bases: 20. Germline CDR1 is SGHAT and CDR2 is FQNNGV. Another study also made use of these data, one on T cells of mothers and their children. As that report states: Random nucleotides (2-4) and sample barcodes were added by the M1S primer used in the second PCR.

The sample was blood. V and J are TRBV11-2 and TRBJ2-7; TRBD2 matches 9 bases. The receptor comes from a woman between 40 and 50 years old in good health. CDR3 amino acids: CASSPQILAIAGADYEQYF. As DNA, the CDR3 is TGTGCCAGCAGCCCCCAGATCCTAGCCATAGCGGGGGCTGACTACGAGCAGTACTTC.